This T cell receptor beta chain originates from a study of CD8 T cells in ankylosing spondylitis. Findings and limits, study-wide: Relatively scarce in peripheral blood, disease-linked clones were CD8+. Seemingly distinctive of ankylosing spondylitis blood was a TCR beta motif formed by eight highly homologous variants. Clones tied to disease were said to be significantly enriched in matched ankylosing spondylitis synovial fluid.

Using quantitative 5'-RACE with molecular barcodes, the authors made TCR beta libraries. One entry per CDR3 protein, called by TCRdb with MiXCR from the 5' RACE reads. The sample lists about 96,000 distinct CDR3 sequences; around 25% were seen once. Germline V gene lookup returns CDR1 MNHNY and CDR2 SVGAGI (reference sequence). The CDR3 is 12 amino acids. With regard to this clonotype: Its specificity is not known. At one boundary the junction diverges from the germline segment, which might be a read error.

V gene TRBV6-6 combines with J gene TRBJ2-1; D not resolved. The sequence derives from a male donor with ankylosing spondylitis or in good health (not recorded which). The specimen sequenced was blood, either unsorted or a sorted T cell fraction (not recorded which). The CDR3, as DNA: TGTGCCAGCAGTGACTCAATGAATGAGCAGTTCTTC. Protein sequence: CASSDSMNEQFF.